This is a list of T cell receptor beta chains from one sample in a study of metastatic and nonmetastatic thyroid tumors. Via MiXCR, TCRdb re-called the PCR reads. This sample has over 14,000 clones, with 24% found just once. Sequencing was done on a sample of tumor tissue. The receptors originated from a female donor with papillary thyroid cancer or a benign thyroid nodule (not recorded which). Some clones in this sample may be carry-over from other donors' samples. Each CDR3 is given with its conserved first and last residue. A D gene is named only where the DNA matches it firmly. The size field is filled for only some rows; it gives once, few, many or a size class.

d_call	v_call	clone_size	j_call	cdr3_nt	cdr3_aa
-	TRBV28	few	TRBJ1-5	TGTGCCAGCAGATCTACTCCGGGACTCCCCCAGCATTTT	CASRSTPGLPQHF
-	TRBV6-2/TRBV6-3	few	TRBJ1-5	TGTGCCAGCAGTTACTCAGGGTGCGCTCATCCCCAGCATTTT	CASSYSGCAHPQHF
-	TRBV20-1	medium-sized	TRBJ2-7	TGCAGTGCTAGAGAAGACGTAGCCTACGAGCAGTACTTC	CSAREDVAYEQYF
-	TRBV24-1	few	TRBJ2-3	TGTGCCACCAGTATACAGGGCGGAACGCAGTATTTT	CATSIQGGTQYF
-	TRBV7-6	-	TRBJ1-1	TGTGCCAGCAGCTTCATAGGGTGGGACAAAGGGAAAAACACTGAAGCTCTCTTT	CASSFIGWDKGKNTEALF
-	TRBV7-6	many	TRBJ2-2	TGTGCTAGCAGCTTAGCCGGCCCGGGGGGGACAGGTCCGACCGGGGAGCTGTTTTTT	CASSLAGPGGTGPTGELFF
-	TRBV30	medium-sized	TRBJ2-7	TGTGCCTGGAGGGGAACCGGAGCCTTCTACGAGCAGTACTTC	CAWRGTGAFYEQYF
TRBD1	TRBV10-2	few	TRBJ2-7	TGCGCCAGCAGTCCGGGACAGGCGGTCTGTCTCGAGCAGTACTTC	CASSPGQAVCLEQYF
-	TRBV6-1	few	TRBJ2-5	TGTGCCAGCAGGCGCGGGACGGAGGATGAGACCCAGTACTTC	CASRRGTEDETQYF
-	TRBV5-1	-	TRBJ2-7	TGCGCCAGCAGCTTGGATACCTCCTACGAGCAGTACTTC	CASSLDTSYEQYF
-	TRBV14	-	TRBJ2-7	TGTGCCAGCAGCCGAGGCGGCTACGAGCAGTACTTC	CASSRGGYEQYF
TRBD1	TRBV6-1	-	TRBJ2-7	TGTGCCAGCAGCTCGCCTGGGACAGGTTCGACGGGGCAGTACTTC	CASSSPGTGSTGQYF
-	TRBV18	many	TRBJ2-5	TGTGCCAGCTCACCGGTAGGAGGGCCTCAAGAGACCCAGTACTTC	CASSPVGGPQETQYF
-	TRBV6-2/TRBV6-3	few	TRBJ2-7	TGTGCCAGCTCCCCTTCCAGGGGTGGGTACGAGCAGTACTTC	CASSPSRGGYEQYF
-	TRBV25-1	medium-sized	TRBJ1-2	TGTGCCAGCAGTCGGAACTATGGCTACACCTTC	CASSRNYGYTF
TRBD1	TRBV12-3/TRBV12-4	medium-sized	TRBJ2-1	TGTGCCAGCAGCATTGACAGGGCCTACAATGAGCAGTTCTTC	CASSIDRAYNEQFF
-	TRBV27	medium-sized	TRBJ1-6	TGTGCCAGCAGTTTATCGTGGGGGAATTCACCCCTCCACTTT	CASSLSWGNSPLHF
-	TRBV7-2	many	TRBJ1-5	TGTGCCAGCAGTCATAACTCCGGGGCAACCGGGCCCCAGCATTTT	CASSHNSGATGPQHF
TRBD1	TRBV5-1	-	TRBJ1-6	TGCGCCAGCTCCCCCGGGACAGGGGCAAGGAATTCACCCCTCCACTTT	CASSPGTGARNSPLHF
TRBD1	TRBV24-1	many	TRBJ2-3	TGTGCCACCAGTGACTGGACAGGGAACGGCACAGATACGCAGTATTTT	CATSDWTGNGTDTQYF
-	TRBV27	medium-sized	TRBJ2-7	TGTGCCAGCAGTTTATCCCCCGGGCGGGGTCAGGTGTTGGGCTCCTACGAGCAGTACTTC	CASSLSPGRGQVLGSYEQYF
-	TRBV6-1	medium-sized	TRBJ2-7	TGTGCCAGCAGTGAAGGGGGGACAAAGATCTACGAGCAGTACTTC	CASSEGGTKIYEQYF
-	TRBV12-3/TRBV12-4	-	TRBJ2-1	TGTGCCAGCTCGGGGGGCGGTCTTGGGGATGAGCAGTTCTTC	CASSGGGLGDEQFF
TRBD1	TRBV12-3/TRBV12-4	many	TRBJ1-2	TGTGCCAGCAGATCCACCGGGACAGGGGGCCGGAATGGCTACACCTTC	CASRSTGTGGRNGYTF
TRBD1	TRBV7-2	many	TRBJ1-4	TGTGCCAGCAGCACGACAGGGTTGATTGAAAAACTGTTTTTT	CASSTTGLIEKLFF
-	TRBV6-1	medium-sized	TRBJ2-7	TGTGCCAGCGTAGGCGGATACGAGCAGTACTTC	CASVGGYEQYF
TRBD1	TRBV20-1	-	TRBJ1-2	TGCAGTGCTGGGGACAGAACTAACTATGGCTACACCTTC	CSAGDRTNYGYTF
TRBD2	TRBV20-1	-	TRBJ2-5	TGCAGTGCTAGAGATGGGACTAGCGGGATCACAGAGACCCAGTACTTC	CSARDGTSGITETQYF
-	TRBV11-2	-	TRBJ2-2	TGTGCCAGCAGCCCCTACTTAAGCACGAACACCGGGGAGCTGTTTTTT	CASSPYLSTNTGELFF
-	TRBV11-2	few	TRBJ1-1	TGTGCCAGCAGCCCCTACCCCGTCACTGAAGCTTTCTTT	CASSPYPVTEAFF
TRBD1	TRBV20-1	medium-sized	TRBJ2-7	TGCAGTGCTAGGACAGGGATCGAGCAGTACTTC	CSARTGIEQYF
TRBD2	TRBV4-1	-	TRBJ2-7	TGCGCCAGCAGCCCCGGACTAGCGGGAGTTTACGAGCAGTACTTC	CASSPGLAGVYEQYF
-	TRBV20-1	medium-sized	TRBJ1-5	TGCAGTGCTGCTGGCCAGAATCAGCCCCAGCATTTT	CSAAGQNQPQHF
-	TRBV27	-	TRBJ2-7	TGTGCCAGCAGTCCAGGACGGGGTTACTACGAGCAGTACTTC	CASSPGRGYYEQYF
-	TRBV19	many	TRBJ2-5	TGTGCCAGTATGGGCGGAGGTGGTCCGGGGGAGACCCAGTACTTC	CASMGGGGPGETQYF
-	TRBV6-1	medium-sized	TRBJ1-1	TGTGCCAGCACCCATCTGGTGGACACTGAAGCTTTCTTT	CASTHLVDTEAFF
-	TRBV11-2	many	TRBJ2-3	TGTGCCAGCAGCCCGAGGAGTACGCAGTATTTT	CASSPRSTQYF
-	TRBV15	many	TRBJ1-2	TGTGCCACCAGCAGAGAGTCGGGTATGAATGGCTACACCTTC	CATSRESGMNGYTF
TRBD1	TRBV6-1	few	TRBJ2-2	TGTGCCAGCAGAAGGACAGGATCCACCGTGGAGCTGTTTTTT	CASRRTGSTVELFF
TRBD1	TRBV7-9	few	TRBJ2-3	TGTGCCAGCAGTTTGGGACAGGGGACGCAGTATTTT	CASSLGQGTQYF
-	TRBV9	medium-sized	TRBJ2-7	TGTGCCAGCAGCGTAGAATTAGGCGAGCAGTACTTC	CASSVELGEQYF
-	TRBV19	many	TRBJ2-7	TGTGCCAGTAGTATCGGGTTTCAGGGGTACTCCTACGAGCAGTACTTC	CASSIGFQGYSYEQYF
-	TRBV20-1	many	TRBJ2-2	TGCAGTCCTATTCGGTTGCAGAGAATACGAGCGAACACCGGGGAGCTGTTTTTT	CSPIRLQRIRANTGELFF
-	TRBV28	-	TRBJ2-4	TGTGCCAGCAGTTCTCCTAGCAAGGAAGCCAAAAACATTCAGTACTTC	CASSSPSKEAKNIQYF
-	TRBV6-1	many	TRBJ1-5	TGTGCCAGCAGTTCAGGGTTGGGCAATCAGCCCCAGCATTTT	CASSSGLGNQPQHF
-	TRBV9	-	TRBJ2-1	TGTGCCAGCAGCGTAGTCGGCGGGATGGGATCCAATGAGCAGTTCTTC	CASSVVGGMGSNEQFF
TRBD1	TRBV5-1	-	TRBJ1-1	TGCGCCAGCAGCGATACAGGGGGGACCACTGAAGCTTTCTTT	CASSDTGGTTEAFF